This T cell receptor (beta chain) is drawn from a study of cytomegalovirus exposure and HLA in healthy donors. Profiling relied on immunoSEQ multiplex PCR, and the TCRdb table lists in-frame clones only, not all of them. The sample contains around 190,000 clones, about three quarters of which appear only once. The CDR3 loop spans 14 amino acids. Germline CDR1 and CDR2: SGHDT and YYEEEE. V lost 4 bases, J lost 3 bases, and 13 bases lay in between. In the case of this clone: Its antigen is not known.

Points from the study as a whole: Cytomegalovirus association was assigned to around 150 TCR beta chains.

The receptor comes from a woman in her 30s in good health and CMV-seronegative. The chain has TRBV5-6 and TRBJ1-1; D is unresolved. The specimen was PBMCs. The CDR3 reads CASSRGRVYTEAFF. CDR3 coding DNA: TGTGCCAGCAGCCGAGGAAGAGTTTACACTGAAGCTTTCTTT.